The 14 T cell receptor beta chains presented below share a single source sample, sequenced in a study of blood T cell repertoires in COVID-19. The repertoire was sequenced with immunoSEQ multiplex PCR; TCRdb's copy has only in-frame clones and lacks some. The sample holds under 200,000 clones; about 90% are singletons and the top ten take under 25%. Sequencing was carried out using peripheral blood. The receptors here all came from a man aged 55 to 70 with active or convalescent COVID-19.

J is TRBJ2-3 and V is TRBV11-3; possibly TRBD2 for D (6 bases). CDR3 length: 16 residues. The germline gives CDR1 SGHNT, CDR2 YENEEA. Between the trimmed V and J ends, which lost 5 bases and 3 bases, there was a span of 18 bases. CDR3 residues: CASSTGLTGVTDTQYF. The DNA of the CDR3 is TGTGCCAGCAGCACCGGACTGACGGGGGTGACAGATACGCAGTATTTT.

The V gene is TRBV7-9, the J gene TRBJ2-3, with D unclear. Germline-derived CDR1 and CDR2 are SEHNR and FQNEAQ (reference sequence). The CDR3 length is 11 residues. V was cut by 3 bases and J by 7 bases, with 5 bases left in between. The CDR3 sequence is CASSFQNTQYF. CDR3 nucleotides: TGTGCCAGCAGCTTCCAGAATACGCAGTATTTT.

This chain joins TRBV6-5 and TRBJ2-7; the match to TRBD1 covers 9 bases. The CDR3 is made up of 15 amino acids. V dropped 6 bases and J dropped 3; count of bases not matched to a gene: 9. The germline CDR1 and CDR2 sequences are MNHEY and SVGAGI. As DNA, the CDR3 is TGTGCCAGCAGATTCCGGGACAGGGAATACTACGAGCAGTACTTC. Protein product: CASRFRDREYYEQYF.

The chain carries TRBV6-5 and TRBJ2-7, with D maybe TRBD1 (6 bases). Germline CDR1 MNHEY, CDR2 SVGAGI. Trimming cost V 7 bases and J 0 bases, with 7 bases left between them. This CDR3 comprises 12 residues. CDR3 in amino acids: CASMDSSYEQYF. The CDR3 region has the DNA TGTGCCAGCATGGACAGCTCCTACGAGCAGTACTTC.

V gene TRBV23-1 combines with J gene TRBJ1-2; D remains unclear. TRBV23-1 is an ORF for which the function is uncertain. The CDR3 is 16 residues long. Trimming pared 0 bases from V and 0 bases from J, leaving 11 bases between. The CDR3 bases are TGCGCCAGCAGTCAATCGAAGGGAGTAGCTAACTATGGCTACACCTTC. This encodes CASSQSKGVANYGYTF.

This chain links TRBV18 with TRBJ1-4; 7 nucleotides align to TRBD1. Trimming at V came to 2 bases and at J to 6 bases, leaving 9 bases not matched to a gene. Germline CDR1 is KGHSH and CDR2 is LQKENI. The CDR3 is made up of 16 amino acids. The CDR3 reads CASSPNEGGVDEKLFF. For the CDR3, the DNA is TGTGCCAGCTCACCAAATGAAGGGGGCGTGGATGAAAAACTGTTTTTT.

CDR3 protein: CASSLTRSSSYEQYF. The CDR3 coding sequence is TGTGCCAGCAGTCTAACCCGCTCTAGCTCCTACGAGCAGTACTTC. This chain uses TRBV11-2 with TRBJ2-7; D is undetermined. This CDR3 contains 15 residues. V shed 6 bases and J shed 0 bases, with 15 bases lying between them. In germline, CDR1 is SGHAT, CDR2 FQNNGV.

The CDR3 protein is CSVDPSGQFSSNQPQHF. CDR3 nucleotide sequence: TGCAGCGTTGACCCCTCAGGACAGTTCTCTAGCAATCAGCCCCAGCATTTT. The rearrangement uses TRBV29-1 and TRBJ1-5; tentatively, D is TRBD1 (6 bases). The CDR3 sequence is 17 residues long. Trimming removed 3 bases from V and 0 bases from J, with 18 bases in between. Per germline, CDR1 SQVTM and CDR2 ANQGSEA.

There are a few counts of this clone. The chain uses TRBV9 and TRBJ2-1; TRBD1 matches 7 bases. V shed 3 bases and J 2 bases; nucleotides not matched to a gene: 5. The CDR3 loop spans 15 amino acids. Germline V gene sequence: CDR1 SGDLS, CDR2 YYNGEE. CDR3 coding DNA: TGTGCCAGCAGCGAGGGGGCGGGTCCCTACAATGAGCAGTTCTTC. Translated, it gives CASSEGAGPYNEQFF.

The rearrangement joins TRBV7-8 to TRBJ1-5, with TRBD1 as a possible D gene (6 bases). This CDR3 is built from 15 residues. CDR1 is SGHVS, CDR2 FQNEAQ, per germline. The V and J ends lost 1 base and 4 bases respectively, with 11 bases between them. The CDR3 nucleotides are TGTGCCAGCAGCTTAGTAGGGGGAGGGAATCAGCCCCAGCATTTT. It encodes CASSLVGGGNQPQHF.

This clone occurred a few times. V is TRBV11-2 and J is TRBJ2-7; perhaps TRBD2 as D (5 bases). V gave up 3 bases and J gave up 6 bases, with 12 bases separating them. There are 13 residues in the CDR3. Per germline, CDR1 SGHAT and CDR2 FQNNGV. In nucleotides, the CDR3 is TGTGCCAGCAGCTTCGGGGTGAGGTTCGAGCAGTACTTC. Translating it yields CASSFGVRFEQYF.

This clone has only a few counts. Written as DNA, the CDR3 is TGTGCCACCAAGGAGCAAAGCGCGAACACCGGGGAGCTGTTTTTT. Translating gives CATKEQSANTGELFF. This rearrangement joins TRBV2 to TRBJ2-2; D not certain. This CDR3 comprises 15 residues. Trimming left V 10 bases short and J 0 bases short, with 15 bases between. CDR1 SNHLY and CDR2 FYNNEI come from the germline V gene.

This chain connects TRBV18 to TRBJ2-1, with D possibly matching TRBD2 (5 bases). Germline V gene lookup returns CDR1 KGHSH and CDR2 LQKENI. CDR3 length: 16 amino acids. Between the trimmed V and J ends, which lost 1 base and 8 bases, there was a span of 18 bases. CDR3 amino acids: CASSPLGSGPGDEQFF. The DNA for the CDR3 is TGTGCCAGCTCACCACTCGGGTCCGGGCCCGGGGATGAGCAGTTCTTC.

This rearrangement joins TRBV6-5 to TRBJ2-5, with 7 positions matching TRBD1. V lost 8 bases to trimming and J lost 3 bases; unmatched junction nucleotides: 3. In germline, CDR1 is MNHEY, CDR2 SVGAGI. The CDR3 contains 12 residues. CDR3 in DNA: TGTGCCAGCCGGGACAGTAAAGAGACCCAGTACTTC. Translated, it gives CASRDSKETQYF.